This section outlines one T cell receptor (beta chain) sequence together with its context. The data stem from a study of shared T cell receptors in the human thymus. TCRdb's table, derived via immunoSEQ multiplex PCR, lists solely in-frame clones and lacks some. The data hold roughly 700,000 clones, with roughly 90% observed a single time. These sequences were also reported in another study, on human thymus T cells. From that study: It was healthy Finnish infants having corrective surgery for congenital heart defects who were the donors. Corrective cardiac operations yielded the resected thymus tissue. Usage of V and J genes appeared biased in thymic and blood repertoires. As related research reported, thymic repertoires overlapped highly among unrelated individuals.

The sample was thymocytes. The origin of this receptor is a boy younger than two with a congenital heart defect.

CDR3 coding DNA: TGCGCCAGCAGCCAAGATCAGGGTCCGGACCCCGATCAGCCCCAGCATTTT. Its translation: CASSQDQGPDPDQPQHF. The V gene is TRBV4-1, the J gene TRBJ1-5, with TRBD1 as a possible D gene (5 bases). The CDR3 runs 17 residues. The V end lost 0 bases, the J end lost 5 bases, and 17 bases lay between the germline ends. The germline gives CDR1 MGHRA, CDR2 YSYEKL.